This T cell receptor beta chain was recovered during a study of blood T cell repertoires in COVID-19 (dated by TCRdb to about 2020). With respect to the entire study: Collaborator samples came from the United States, Italy and Spain and covered acute and convalescent phases of COVID-19. The sample metadata nearly always contained a de-identified subject ID, COVID-19 status, age in years and sex. The prospective study material was composed of cDNA or gDNA derived from T cells, B-cell-depleted T cells, or PBMCs. Deeply sampled blood TCRbeta repertoires from subjects exposed to, actively infected with, or recovered from COVID-19 were included in the dataset. Where available, HLA class I and class II types were obtained from metadata supplied by the sample provider rather than from assay-based typing. The repertoires were released in a freely available public database intended as a resource for research on the immune response to SARS-CoV-2. Samples came from the ongoing ImmuneRACE study (first 160 participants) plus 1,254 subjects from 6 global collaborators. The paper as a whole reports these results and caveats: How much clinical and demographic metadata was included differed by source and by participant, and the metadata was provided uncurated.

Whole blood was collected in K2EDTA tubes by collaborating institutions according to the institutions' own protocols. For TCRbeta analysis, collaborators shipped samples in one of three forms: frozen whole blood, isolated PBMCs, or DNA extracted from either of those sample types. The immunoSEQ Assay, a bias-controlled multiplex PCR, was used to amplify TCRbeta CDR3 regions from genomic DNA. Under the source paper's analysis protocol: The number of nucleated cells in each sample was estimated by amplification of reference gene primers within the assay. Sequence reads were collapsed and filtered to measure the absolute abundance of every unique TCRbeta CDR3 rearrangement. For each sample, productive Simpson clonality was calculated as the square root of Simpson's diversity index over productive rearrangements. TCRdb holds this immuneACCESS table with in-frame rearrangements only. Some clones are missing; in checked studies, unresolved V genes explain under half, and the rest has no known cause. The V and J calls and clone size were taken over from that table, and D and trimming were inferred from the DNA. In all, the sample holds 140,000 or so clones, and over 80% of those were seen once. Clones ranked in the top ten supply roughly 10% of the sample.

Reading the germline V gene gives CDR1 MDHEN and CDR2 SYDVKM. From its cysteine to its phenylalanine, the CDR3 spans 13 amino acids. Of all the DNA, just the CDR3 is kept, 39 bases in frame from base 1. Germline trimming: 6 bases from V, 2 bases from J; junction bases outside gene matches: 3. This clone was picked up one time. No cognate antigen has been identified for it. One base away there is no much larger clone; base qualities are not given. Recombination connected TRBV28 to TRBJ2-7, with 8 bases aligning to TRBD2. The sequence was obtained from a man aged 55 to 70 with active or convalescent COVID-19. What was sequenced was peripheral blood. The nucleotide sequence reads TGTGCCAGCAGGGGCGGGGGGACCTACGAGCAGTACTTC. The translation is CASRGGGTYEQYF. Here the CDR3 is joined to the reference TRBV28 and TRBJ2-7 genes, and the full variable domain is: DVKVTQSSRYLVKRTGEKVFLECVQDMDHENMFWYRQDPGLGLRLIYFSYDVKMKEKGDIPEGYSVSREKKERFSLILESASTNQTSMYLCASRGGGTYEQYFGPGTRLTVT.